This T cell receptor beta chain was recovered during a study of regulatory T cells in long-lasting Graves disease. Study in general: Newly diagnosed Graves' patients took antithyroid drugs under 3 months. Overall study results and limits: Examination was confined to peripheral blood, excluding thyroid tissue.

Combining iRepertoire HTBI primers with Arm-PCR of CDR3 regions, the authors built TCR beta libraries. MiXCR, applied by TCRdb to the multiplex PCR reads, yields one record per CDR3 protein. This table holds hundreds of thousands of distinct CDR3 sequences, about 16% found once. Time point given: newly diagnosed GD, antithyroid drugs for less than 3 months. Following extraction of RNA from PBMCs, that RNA was used to make the TCR library. Trimming cost V 7 bases and J 2 bases, with 15 bases left between them. The CDR3 runs 15 residues. This clonotype was counted ten times or more. The antigen is not known. The sample also formed part of further work on T cells in Graves' hyperthyroidism and ophthalmopathy. Per that paper: A patient was excluded if there was uncontrolled infection, other autoimmune disease, pregnancy or lactation.

The input for sequencing was peripheral blood mononuclear cells (PBMCs), taken at new diagnosis, from a patient treated with antithyroid drugs. The chain carries TRBV12-3 or TRBV12-4 and TRBJ2-1; D remains ambiguous. The receptor was derived from a woman aged 35-65 years with Graves disease. The CDR3: CASTVAPAPYNEQFF. In DNA, the CDR3 is TGTGCCAGCACCGTGGCTCCAGCGCCCTACAATGAGCAGTTCTTC.